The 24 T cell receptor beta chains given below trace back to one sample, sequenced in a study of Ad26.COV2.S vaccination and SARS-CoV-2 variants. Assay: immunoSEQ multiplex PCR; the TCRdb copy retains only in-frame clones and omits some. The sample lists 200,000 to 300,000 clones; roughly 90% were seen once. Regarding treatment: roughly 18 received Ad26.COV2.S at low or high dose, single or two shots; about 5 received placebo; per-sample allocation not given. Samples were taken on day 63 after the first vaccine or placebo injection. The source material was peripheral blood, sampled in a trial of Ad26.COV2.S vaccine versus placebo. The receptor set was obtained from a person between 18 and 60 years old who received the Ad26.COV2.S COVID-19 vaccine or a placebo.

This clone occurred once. CDR3 loop: CASSQDVGYYNEQFF. CDR3 in DNA: TGTGCCAGCAGCCAAGATGTCGGCTACTACAATGAGCAGTTCTTC. This chain links TRBV4-2 with TRBJ2-1, with D unresolved. V dropped 0 bases and J dropped 3 bases, with 9 bases sitting between them. Germline values: CDR1 LGHNA, CDR2 YNFKEQ. The CDR3 loop spans 15 amino acids.

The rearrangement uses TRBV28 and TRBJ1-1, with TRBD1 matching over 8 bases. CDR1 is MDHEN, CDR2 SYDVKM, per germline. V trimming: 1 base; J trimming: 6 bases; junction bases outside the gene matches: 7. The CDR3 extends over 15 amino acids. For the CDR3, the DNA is TGTGCCAGCAGTTTATTAGGACAGGGAGTACCTGAAGCTTTCTTT. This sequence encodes CASSLLGQGVPEAFF.

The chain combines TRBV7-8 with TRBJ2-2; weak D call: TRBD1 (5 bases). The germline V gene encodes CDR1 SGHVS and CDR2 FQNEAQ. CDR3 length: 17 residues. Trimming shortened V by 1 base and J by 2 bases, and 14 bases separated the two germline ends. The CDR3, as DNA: TGTGCCAGCAGCTTAGATCTGACAGAAATCAACACCGGGGAGCTGTTTTTT. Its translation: CASSLDLTEINTGELFF. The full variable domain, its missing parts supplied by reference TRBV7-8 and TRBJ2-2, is GAGVSQSPRYKVAKRGQDVALRCDPISGHVSLFWYQQALGQGPEFLTYFQNEAQLDKSGLPSDRFFAERPEGSVSTLKIQRTQQEDSAVYLCASSLDLTEINTGELFFGEGSRLTVL.

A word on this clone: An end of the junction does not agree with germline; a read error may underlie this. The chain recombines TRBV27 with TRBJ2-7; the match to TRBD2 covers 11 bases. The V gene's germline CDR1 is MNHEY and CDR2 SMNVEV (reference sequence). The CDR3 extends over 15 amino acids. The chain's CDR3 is CASSPRLAGRYEQHF. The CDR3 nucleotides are TGTGCCAGCAGTCCCAGACTAGCGGGAAGGTACGAGCAGCACTTC.

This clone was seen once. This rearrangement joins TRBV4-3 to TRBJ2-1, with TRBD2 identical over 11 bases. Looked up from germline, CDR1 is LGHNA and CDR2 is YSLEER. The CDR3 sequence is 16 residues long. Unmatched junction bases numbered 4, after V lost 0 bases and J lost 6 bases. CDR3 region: CASSQDVLAGGNEQFF. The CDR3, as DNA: TGCGCCAGCAGCCAAGATGTCCTAGCGGGAGGCAATGAGCAGTTCTTC.

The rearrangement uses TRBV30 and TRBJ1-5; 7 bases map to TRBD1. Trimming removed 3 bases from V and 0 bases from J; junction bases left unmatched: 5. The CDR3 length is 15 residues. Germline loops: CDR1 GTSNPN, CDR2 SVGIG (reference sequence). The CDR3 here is CAWSQGGGSNQPQHF. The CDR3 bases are TGTGCCTGGAGCCAGGGGGGGGGTAGCAATCAGCCCCAGCATTTT.

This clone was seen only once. CDR3 region: CASSLASMETQYF. CDR3 bases: TGTGCCAGCAGCCTGGCCAGCATGGAGACCCAGTACTTC. The chain couples TRBV5-5 to TRBJ2-5; D is undetermined. The CDR3 covers 13 residues. From germline, CDR1 is SGHKS and CDR2 YYEKEE (reference sequence). The germline V and J ends were trimmed by 4 bases and 5 bases, with 12 bases remaining between them.

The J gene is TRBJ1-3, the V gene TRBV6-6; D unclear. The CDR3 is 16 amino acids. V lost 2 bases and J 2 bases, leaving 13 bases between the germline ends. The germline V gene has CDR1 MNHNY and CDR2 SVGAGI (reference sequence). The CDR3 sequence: CASSYPGQAAGNTIYF. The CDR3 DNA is TGTGCCAGCAGTTACCCTGGGCAGGCGGCTGGAAACACCATATATTTT.

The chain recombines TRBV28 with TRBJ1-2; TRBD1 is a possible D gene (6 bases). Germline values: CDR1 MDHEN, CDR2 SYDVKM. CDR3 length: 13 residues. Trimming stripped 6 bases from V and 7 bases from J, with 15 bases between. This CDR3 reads CASRSGVQGGYTF. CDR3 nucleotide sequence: TGTGCCAGCAGGTCCGGGGTACAGGGTGGCTACACCTTC.

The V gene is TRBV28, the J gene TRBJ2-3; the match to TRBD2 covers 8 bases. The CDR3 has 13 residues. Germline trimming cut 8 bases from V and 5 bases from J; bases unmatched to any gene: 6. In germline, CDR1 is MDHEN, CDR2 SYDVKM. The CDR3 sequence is CASSAGVEDTQYF. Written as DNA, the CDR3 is TGTGCCAGCTCAGCGGGAGTGGAAGATACGCAGTATTTT.

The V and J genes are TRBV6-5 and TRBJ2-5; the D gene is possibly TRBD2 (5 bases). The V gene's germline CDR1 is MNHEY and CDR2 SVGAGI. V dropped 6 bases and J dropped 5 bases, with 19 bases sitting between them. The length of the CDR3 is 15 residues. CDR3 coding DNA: TGTGCCAGCAGCTCTGACCCGCTAGCAGCTGAGACCCAGTACTTC. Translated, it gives CASSSDPLAAETQYF.

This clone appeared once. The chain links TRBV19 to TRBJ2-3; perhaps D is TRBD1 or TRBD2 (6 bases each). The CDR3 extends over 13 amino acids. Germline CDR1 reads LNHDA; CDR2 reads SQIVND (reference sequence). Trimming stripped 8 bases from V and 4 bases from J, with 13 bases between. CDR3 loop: CASARGHPDTQYF. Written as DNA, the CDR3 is TGTGCCAGTGCCCGGGGGCATCCAGATACGCAGTATTTT.

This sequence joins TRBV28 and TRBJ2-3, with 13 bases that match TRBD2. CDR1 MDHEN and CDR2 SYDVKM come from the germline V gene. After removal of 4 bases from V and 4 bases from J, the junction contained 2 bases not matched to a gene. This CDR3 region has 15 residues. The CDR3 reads CASSSGLAGADTQYF. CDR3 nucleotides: TGTGCCAGCAGTTCAGGACTAGCGGGAGCAGATACGCAGTATTTT.

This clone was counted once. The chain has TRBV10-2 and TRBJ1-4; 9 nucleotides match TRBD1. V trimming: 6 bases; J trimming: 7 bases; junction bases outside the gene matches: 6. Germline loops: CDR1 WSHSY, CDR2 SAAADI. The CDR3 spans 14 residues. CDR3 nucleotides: TGCGCCAGCAGAGATACAGGGGGCGTTGAAAAACTGTTTTTT. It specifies CASRDTGGVEKLFF.

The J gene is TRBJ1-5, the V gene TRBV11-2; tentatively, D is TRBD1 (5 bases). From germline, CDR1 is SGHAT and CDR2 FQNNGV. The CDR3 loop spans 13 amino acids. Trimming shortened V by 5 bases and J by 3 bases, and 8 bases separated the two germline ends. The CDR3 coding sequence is TGTGCCAGCAGCGCCAGGGACAATCAGCCCCAGCATTTT. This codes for CASSARDNQPQHF.

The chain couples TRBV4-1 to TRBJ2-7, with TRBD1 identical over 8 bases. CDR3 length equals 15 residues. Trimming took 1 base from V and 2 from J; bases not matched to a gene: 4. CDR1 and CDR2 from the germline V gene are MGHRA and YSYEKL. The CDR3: CASSQVMTGAYEQYF. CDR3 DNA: TGCGCCAGCAGCCAAGTTATGACAGGGGCCTACGAGCAGTACTTC.

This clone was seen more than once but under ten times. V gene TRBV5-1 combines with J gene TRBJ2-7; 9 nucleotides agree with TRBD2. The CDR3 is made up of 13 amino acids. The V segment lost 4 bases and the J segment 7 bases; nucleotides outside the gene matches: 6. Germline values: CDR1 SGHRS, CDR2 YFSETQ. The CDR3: CASSGGTSSEQYF. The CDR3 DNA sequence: TGCGCCAGCAGCGGCGGGACTAGCAGTGAGCAGTACTTC.

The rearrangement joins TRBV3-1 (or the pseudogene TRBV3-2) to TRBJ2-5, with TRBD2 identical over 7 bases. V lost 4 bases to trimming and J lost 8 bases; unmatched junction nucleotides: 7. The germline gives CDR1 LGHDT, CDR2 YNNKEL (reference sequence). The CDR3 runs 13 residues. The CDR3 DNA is TGTGCCAGCAGCCTAGGACTAGTAGTAACCCAGTACTTC. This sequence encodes CASSLGLVVTQYF.

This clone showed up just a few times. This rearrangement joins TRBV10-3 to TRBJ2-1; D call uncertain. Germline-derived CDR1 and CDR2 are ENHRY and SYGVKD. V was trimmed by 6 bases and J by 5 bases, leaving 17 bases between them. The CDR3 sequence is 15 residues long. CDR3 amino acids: CAISDDTTTHNEQFF. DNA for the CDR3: TGTGCCATCAGCGATGACACTACCACCCACAATGAGCAGTTCTTC.

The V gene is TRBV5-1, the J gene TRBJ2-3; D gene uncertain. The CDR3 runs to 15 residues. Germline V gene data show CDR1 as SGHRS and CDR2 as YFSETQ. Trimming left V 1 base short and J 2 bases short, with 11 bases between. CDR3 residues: CASSLLQTATDTQYF. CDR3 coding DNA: TGCGCCAGCAGCTTGCTTCAGACGGCCACAGATACGCAGTATTTT.

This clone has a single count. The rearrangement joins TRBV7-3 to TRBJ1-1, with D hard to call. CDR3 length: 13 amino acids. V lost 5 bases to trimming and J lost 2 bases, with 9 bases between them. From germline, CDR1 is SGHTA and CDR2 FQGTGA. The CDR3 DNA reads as TGTGCCAGCAGCCCCGGAGCCAACACTGAAGCTTTCTTT. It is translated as CASSPGANTEAFF. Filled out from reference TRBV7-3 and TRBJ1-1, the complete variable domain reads GAGVSQTPSNKVTEKGKYVELRCDPISGHTALYWYRQSLGQGPEFLIYFQGTGAADDSGLPNDRFFAVRPEGSVSTLKIQRTERGDSAVYLCASSPGANTEAFFGQGTRLTVV.

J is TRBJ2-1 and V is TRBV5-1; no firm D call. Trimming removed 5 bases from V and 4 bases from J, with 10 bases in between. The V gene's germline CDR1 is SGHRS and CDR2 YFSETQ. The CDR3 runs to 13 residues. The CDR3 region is CASRSTAYNEQFF. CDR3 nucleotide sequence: TGCGCCAGCAGATCGACGGCATACAATGAGCAGTTCTTC.

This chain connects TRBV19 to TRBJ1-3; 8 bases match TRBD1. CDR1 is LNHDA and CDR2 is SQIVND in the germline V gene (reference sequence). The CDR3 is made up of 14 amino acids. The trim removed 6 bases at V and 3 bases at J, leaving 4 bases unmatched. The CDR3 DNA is TGTGCCAGTAGCCCAGGACAGGGTGGAAACACCATATATTTT. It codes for CASSPGQGGNTIYF.

Written as DNA, the CDR3 is TGCGCCAGCAGCCAAGATTCCCGGAAAGATACGCAGTATTTT. It specifies CASSQDSRKDTQYF. This sequence joins TRBV4-3 and TRBJ2-3; no clear D gene. V lost 0 bases to trimming and J lost 5 bases, with 9 bases between them. The CDR3 is 14 amino acids. The germline V gene has CDR1 LGHNA and CDR2 YSLEER.